Below are 21 T cell receptor beta chains sequenced from a single sample in a study of graft-versus-host responses after intestinal transplantation. No antigen is known for these receptors. Measured with immunoSEQ multiplex PCR; TCRdb has only the in-frame clones, and not every one. This table has over 75,000 clones, roughly 90% appearing once. Here the sequenced sample was unstimulated CD8+ T cells sorted from spleen or lymph node cells, taken before transplant. The receptors originated from a human donor who was the organ donor for an intestinal transplant.

The chain recombines TRBV5-4 with TRBJ1-5; 8 bases match TRBD1. The V gene end was trimmed by 4 bases and the J gene end by 6 bases; junction bases not matched to a gene: 6. CDR1 and CDR2 from the germline V gene are SGHNT and YYREEE (reference sequence). CDR3 length: 14 amino acids. Written as DNA, the CDR3 is TGTGCCAGCAGCAACGGACAGGGTGGTCAGCCCCAGCATTTT. Translating it yields CASSNGQGGQPQHF.

This sequence joins TRBV7-9 and TRBJ2-3, with TRBD2 matching 8 bases. The CDR3 runs 14 residues. V shed 4 bases, J shed 5 bases, and the junction held 5 bases outside the gene matches. The germline V gene encodes CDR1 SEHNR and CDR2 FQNEAQ (reference sequence). The CDR3, as DNA: TGTGCCAGCAGCTCGGGGGGGCCGTTAGATACGCAGTATTTT. Its translation: CASSSGGPLDTQYF.

The CDR3 sequence: CASSPVWRWLDKNIQYF. The CDR3 DNA reads TGTGCCAGTAGTCCTGTATGGAGGTGGTTGGACAAAAACATTCAGTACTTC. The chain joins TRBV19 to TRBJ2-4, with a weak D call TRBD2 (5 bases). The germline V gene has CDR1 LNHDA and CDR2 SQIVND (reference sequence). The CDR3 spans 17 residues. The V end was cut by 5 bases, the J end by 3 bases, with 20 bases between.

This sequence joins TRBV7-6 and TRBJ2-5; the match to TRBD1 covers 7 bases. Germline CDR1 is SGHVS and CDR2 is FNYEAQ. The CDR3 spans 15 residues. The V gene end was trimmed by 5 bases and the J gene end by 1 base; junction bases not matched to a gene: 7. CDR3 nucleotides: TGTGCCAGCAGCCTGATGACAGGGAGCCAAGAGACCCAGTACTTC. Its translation is CASSLMTGSQETQYF.

The CDR3 nucleotides read TGCAGCGTTGGGACAGGTAGACTCTACGAGCAGTACTTC. It yields the protein CSVGTGRLYEQYF. The gene calls are TRBV29-1 and TRBJ2-7; 7 bases are a match to TRBD1. CDR1 is SQVTM and CDR2 is ANQGSEA in the germline V gene. Trimming took 4 bases from V and 3 from J; bases not matched to a gene: 6. This CDR3 comprises 13 residues.

The chain couples TRBV5-4 to TRBJ2-7, with 10 bases matching TRBD2. The CDR3 totals 16 residues. The V and J ends lost 0 bases and 1 base, in that order; junction bases with no gene match: 4. Germline CDR1 SGHNT, CDR2 YYREEE (reference sequence). The CDR3, as DNA: TGTGCCAGCAGCTTGGTAGCGGGACTAGCGTCCTACGAGCAGTACTTC. Its protein product is CASSLVAGLASYEQYF.

This chain links TRBV27 with TRBJ2-7, with 8 bases matching TRBD2. The CDR3 covers 14 residues. V was pared by 2 bases and J by 7 bases, with 7 bases of the junction left unmatched. In germline, CDR1 is MNHEY, CDR2 SMNVEV (reference sequence). CDR3 in DNA: TGTGCCAGCAGTTTAGCCGGGAGGGCGGGGGAGCAGTACTTC. This encodes CASSLAGRAGEQYF.

The rearrangement links TRBV15 to TRBJ1-4; D not resolved. Germline loops: CDR1 LNHNV, CDR2 YYDKDF (reference sequence). There are 13 residues in the CDR3. The V end lost 1 base, the J end lost 8 bases, and 8 bases lay between the germline ends. The CDR3 loop reads CATSRGVGEKLFF. The CDR3, as DNA: TGTGCCACCAGCAGAGGCGTGGGCGAAAAACTGTTTTTT.

The chain combines TRBV6-5 with TRBJ1-1, with D tentatively TRBD1 (5 bases). Trimming removed 1 base at V and 7 bases at J, with 13 bases between. Germline lookup yields CDR1 MNHEY and CDR2 SVGAGI. The CDR3 has 14 amino acids. The CDR3 DNA is TGTGCCAGCAGTTACTGGAGCAGGGCCGGTGAAGCTTTCTTT. Translated, it gives CASSYWSRAGEAFF.

The chain recombines TRBV11-3 with TRBJ1-2, with 7 bases lining up with TRBD1. The CDR3 sequence is 13 residues long. Germline CDR1 SGHNT, CDR2 YENEEA. Trimming took 5 bases from V and 3 from J; bases not matched to a gene: 3. CDR3 in amino acids: CASSHQGDYGYTF. The CDR3 coding sequence is TGTGCCAGCAGCCATCAGGGGGACTATGGCTACACCTTC.

This clone has a single count. This sequence joins TRBV5-1 and TRBJ2-7, with D perhaps TRBD2 (6 bases). There are 13 residues in the CDR3. V lost 1 base to trimming and J lost 3 bases, with 8 bases between them. Looked up from germline, CDR1 is SGHRS and CDR2 is YFSETQ. The CDR3 DNA sequence: TGCGCCAGCAGCTTGTCGCGGGACTACGAGCAGTACTTC. Protein product: CASSLSRDYEQYF. The variable domain in full, with the rest retrieved from reference TRBV5-1 and TRBJ2-7, is KAGVTQTPRYLIKTRGQQVTLSCSPISGHRSVSWYQQTPGQGLQFLFEYFSETQRNKGNFPGRFSGRQFSNSRSEMNVSTLELGDSALYLCASSLSRDYEQYFGPGTRLTVT.

This clone has a handful of counts. V is TRBV5-6 and J is TRBJ1-2, with 7 bases aligning to TRBD1. Germline V gene lookup returns CDR1 SGHDT and CDR2 YYEEEE. The CDR3 extends over 14 amino acids. Trimming at V came to 2 bases and at J to 3 bases, leaving 4 bases not matched to a gene. CDR3 nucleotide sequence: TGTGCCAGCAGCTTATCGGGGACAGACTATGGCTACACCTTC. This gives the protein CASSLSGTDYGYTF.

This rearrangement joins TRBV6-5 to TRBJ2-1, with no clear D. This CDR3 spans 15 amino acids. Germline assignment: CDR1 MNHEY and CDR2 SVGAGI. Trimming shortened V by 6 bases and J by 4 bases, and 16 bases separated the two germline ends. Here the CDR3 DNA reads TGTGCCAGCAGCTCCGATTTGGCGGTATACAATGAGCAGTTCTTC. Its protein product is CASSSDLAVYNEQFF.

The chain employs TRBV25-1 and TRBJ1-1; TRBD1 is a possible D gene (6 bases). V was clipped by 0 bases and J by 6 bases, with 20 bases between them. The CDR3 covers 17 residues. Germline values: CDR1 MGHDK, CDR2 SYGVNS. CDR3 nucleotides: TGTGCCAGCAGTGAATATTATCCTATGGACAGTGGGGCTGAAGCTTTCTTT. As protein: CASSEYYPMDSGAEAFF.

The gene calls are TRBV9 and TRBJ2-2; 9 positions match TRBD2. The junction had 7 bases not matched to a gene; V was cut back by 3 bases and J by 4 bases. There are 16 residues in the CDR3. Germline-derived CDR1 and CDR2 are SGDLS and YYNGEE. As DNA, the CDR3 is TGTGCCAGCAGCGGACAGCGGGAGGCGCCCACCGGGGAGCTGTTTTTT. Encoded protein: CASSGQREAPTGELFF. Looking up the rest from reference TRBV9 and TRBJ2-2 gives the full variable domain: DSGVTQTPKHLITATGQRVTLRCSPRSGDLSVYWYQQSLDQGLQFLIQYYNGEERAKGNILERFSAQQFPDLHSELNLSSLELGDSALYFCASSGQREAPTGELFFGEGSRLTVL.

The rearrangement links TRBV13 to TRBJ2-1; a weak D match, TRBD1 (6 bases). The germline CDR1 and CDR2 sequences are PRHDT and FYEKMQ (reference sequence). The CDR3 spans 17 residues. Trimming took off 5 bases at V and 3 bases at J, with 20 bases between the two ends. The CDR3 DNA sequence: TGTGCCAGCAGCACCGATCACAGGGAGTTTATCTACAATGAGCAGTTCTTC. This gives the protein CASSTDHREFIYNEQFF. Full variable domain (outside the CDR3, taken from reference TRBV13 and TRBJ2-1): AAGVIQSPRHLIKEKRETATLKCYPIPRHDTVYWYQQGPGQDPQFLISFYEKMQSDKGSIPDRFSAQQFSDYHSELNMSSLELGDSALYFCASSTDHREFIYNEQFFGPGTRLTVL.

The chain couples TRBV5-1 to TRBJ1-4; D is perhaps TRBD1 (6 bases). Trimming took 0 bases from V and 7 from J, leaving 10 bases between them. The germline CDR1 and CDR2 sequences are SGHRS and YFSETQ. CDR3 length: 14 residues. This chain's CDR3 is CASSLAGEGEKLFF. The DNA for the CDR3 is TGCGCCAGCAGCTTGGCAGGGGAGGGTGAAAAACTGTTTTTT.

J is TRBJ2-5 and V is TRBV5-4; D not resolved. V lost 4 bases, J lost 0 bases, and 7 bases lay in between. Looked up from germline, CDR1 is SGHNT and CDR2 is YYREEE (reference sequence). The CDR3 runs to 13 residues. The CDR3 sequence is CASSLVNQETQYF. CDR3 coding DNA: TGTGCCAGCAGCCTCGTAAACCAAGAGACCCAGTACTTC.

This chain joins TRBV11-2 and TRBJ1-1; 8 bases agree with TRBD1. The ends lost 2 bases at V and 11 bases at J; junction bases unmatched: 7. The CDR3 consists of 13 residues. CDR1 is SGHAT and CDR2 is FQNNGV in the germline V gene. CDR3 in amino acids: CASSLLDRDDAFF. CDR3 nucleotides: TGTGCCAGCAGCTTATTGGACAGGGACGACGCTTTCTTT.

The chain links TRBV13 to TRBJ2-7; 9 bases line up with TRBD1. The CDR3 length is 20 residues. V was clipped by 3 bases and J by 2 bases; unmatched bases: 20. In germline, CDR1 is PRHDT, CDR2 FYEKMQ (reference sequence). CDR3 protein: CASSFFRGTGQPNYPYEQYF. In nucleotides, the CDR3 is TGTGCCAGCAGCTTTTTCCGTGGGACAGGGCAACCCAACTACCCCTACGAGCAGTACTTC.

The CDR3 coding sequence is TGCGCCAGCAGTCAATCGAAGGGGACAGGGTCTAGCACAGATACGCAGTATTTT. It codes for CASSQSKGTGSSTDTQYF. V usage is TRBV23-1 and J usage is TRBJ2-3; 9 nucleotides match TRBD1. TRBV23-1 carries the ORF label, with uncertain function. This CDR3 is 18 amino acids long. The J segment lost 0 bases and the V segment lost 0 bases, leaving 7 bases of the junction unmatched.